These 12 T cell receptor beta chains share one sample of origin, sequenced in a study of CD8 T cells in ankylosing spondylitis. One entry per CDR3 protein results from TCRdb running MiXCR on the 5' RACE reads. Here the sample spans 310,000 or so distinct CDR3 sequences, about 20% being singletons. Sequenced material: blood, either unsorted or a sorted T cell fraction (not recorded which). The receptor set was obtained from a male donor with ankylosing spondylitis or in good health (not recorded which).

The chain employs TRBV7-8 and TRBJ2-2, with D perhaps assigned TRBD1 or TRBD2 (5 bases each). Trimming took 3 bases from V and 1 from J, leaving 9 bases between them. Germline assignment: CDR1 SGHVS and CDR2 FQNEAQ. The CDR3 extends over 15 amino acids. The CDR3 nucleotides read TGTGCCAGCAGCTTGGGGACCATGAACACCGGGGAGCTGTTTTTT. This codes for CASSLGTMNTGELFF.

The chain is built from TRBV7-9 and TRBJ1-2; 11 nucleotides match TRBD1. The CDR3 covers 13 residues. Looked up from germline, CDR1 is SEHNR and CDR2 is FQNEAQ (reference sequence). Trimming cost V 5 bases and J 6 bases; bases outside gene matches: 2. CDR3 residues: CASSPDRGHGYTF. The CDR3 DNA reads TGTGCCAGCAGCCCGGACAGGGGGCATGGCTACACCTTC.

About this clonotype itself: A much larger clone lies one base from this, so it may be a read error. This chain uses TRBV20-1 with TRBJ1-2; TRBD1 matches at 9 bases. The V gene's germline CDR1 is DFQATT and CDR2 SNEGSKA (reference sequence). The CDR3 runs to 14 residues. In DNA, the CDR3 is TGCAGCGCGGGACAGGGAAGCAGAGACTATGACTACACCTTC. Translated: CSAGQGSRDYDYTF.

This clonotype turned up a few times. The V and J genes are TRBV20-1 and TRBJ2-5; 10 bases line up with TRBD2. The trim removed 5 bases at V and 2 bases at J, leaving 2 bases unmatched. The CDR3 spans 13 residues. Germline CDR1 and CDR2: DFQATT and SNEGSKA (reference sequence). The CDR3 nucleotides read TGCAGTGCTCTACTAGCGGGGCAAGAGACCCAGTACTTC. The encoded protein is CSALLAGQETQYF.

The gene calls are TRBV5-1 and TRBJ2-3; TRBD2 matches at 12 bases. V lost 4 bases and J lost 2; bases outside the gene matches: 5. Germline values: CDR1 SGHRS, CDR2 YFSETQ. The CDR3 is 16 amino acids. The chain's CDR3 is CASSQLAGGFTDTQYF. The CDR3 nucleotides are TGCGCCAGCAGCCAACTAGCGGGGGGATTCACAGATACGCAGTATTTT.

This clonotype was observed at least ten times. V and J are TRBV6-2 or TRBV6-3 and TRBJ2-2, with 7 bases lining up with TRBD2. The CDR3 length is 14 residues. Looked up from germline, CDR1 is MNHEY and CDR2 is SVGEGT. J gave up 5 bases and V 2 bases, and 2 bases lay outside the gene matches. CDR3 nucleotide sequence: TGTGCCAGCAGTTACCTAGCGGAGACCGGGGAGCTGTTTTTT. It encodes CASSYLAETGELFF.

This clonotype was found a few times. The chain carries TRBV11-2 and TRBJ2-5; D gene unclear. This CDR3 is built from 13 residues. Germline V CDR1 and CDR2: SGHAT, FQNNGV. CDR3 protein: CASSTAYQETQYF. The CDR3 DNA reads TGTGCGAGTTCCACAGCGTACCAAGAGACCCAGTACTTC.

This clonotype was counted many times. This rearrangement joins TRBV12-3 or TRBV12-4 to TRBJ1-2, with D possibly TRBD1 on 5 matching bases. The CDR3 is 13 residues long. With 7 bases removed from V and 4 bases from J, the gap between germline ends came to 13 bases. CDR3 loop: CASKPTGTYGYTF. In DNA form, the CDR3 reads TGTGCCAGCAAGCCGACCGGGACCTATGGCTACACCTTC.

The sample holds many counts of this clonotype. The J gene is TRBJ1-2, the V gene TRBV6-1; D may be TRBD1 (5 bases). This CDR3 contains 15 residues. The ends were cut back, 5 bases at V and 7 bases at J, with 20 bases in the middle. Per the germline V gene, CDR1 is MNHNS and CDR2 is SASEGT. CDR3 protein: CASSQTQGSGAGYTF. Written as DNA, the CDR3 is TGTGCCAGCAGTCAAACCCAGGGTAGCGGGGCTGGCTACACCTTC.

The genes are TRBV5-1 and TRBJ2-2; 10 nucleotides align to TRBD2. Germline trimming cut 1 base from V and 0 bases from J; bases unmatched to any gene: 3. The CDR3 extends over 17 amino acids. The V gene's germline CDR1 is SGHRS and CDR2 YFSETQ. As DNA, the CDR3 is TGCGCCAGCAGCTTGAGTGGACTAGCGGCGAACACCGGGGAGCTGTTTTTT. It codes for CASSLSGLAANTGELFF.

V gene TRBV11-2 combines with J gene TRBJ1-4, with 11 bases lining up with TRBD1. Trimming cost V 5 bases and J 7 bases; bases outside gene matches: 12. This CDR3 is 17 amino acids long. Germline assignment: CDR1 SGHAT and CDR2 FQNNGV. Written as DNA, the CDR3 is TGTGCCAGCAGCCCCGGACAGGGGGCTAGGGGCGTTGAAAAACTGTTTTTT. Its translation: CASSPGQGARGVEKLFF.

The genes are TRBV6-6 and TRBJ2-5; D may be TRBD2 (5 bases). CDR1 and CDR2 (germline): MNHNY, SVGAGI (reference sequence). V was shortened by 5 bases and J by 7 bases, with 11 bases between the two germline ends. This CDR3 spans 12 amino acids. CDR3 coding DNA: TGTGCCAGCAGTACGAGGGCCGGGACCCAGTACTTC. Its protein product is CASSTRAGTQYF.